This T cell receptor beta chain emerged from a study of cytomegalovirus exposure and HLA in healthy donors. Study-level findings and limits: Later on, an analysis showed TCR association rates differing by HLA locus, with DRB1 the most and HLA-C the fewest. Later on, an analysis found that several of the most significant clusters appeared to be linked to common viral pathogens, which included parvovirus B19.

Comment on this clone: Its antigen is unidentified.

Trimming removed 5 bases at V and 5 bases at J, with 6 bases between. The CDR3 contains 11 residues. CDR1 is SQVTM, CDR2 ANQGSEA, per germline. PCR involved 60 Vbeta and 13 Jbeta primers. Some clones are missing from TCRdb's copy, which holds only in-frame ones; the method was immunoSEQ multiplex PCR. The sample includes about 160,000 clones, approximately 76% seen only once; the top ten take more than 1.2%. This rearrangement joins TRBV29-1 to TRBJ1-4; D is unclear. Sequenced input: PBMCs. The origin of this receptor is a man aged 55-75 years in good health and CMV-seronegative. The CDR3 here is CSVHKNEKLFF. The CDR3 bases are TGCAGCGTTCACAAGAATGAAAAACTGTTTTTT.